Listed below are T cell receptor beta chains from one sample, sequenced in a study of neurological immune-mediated disorders. TCRdb fed the 5' RACE reads into MiXCR, producing one record per CDR3 protein. Altogether fewer than 90,000 distinct CDR3 sequences are present, about a tenth being singletons, with the ten largest covering around 2%. Material for sequencing was PBMCs. The receptor set was obtained from a man in his forties in good health. The CDR3 runs from the conserved cysteine through the conserved F or W. Each record gives: clone size, J gene, D gene, V gene, CDR3 protein, CDR3 DNA. D genes are given only for firm matches. Size values are once, few and many counts, or a class for expanded clones, and some rows have none.

.,TRBJ2-1,.,TRBV29-1,CSVTGVYNEQFF,TGCAGCGTCACCGGCGTCTACAATGAGCAGTTCTTC
many,TRBJ2-3,.,TRBV5-1,CASSRTPGEDTQYF,TGCGCCAGCAGCAGGACCCCAGGGGAGGATACGCAGTATTTT
many,TRBJ2-1,.,TRBV5-1,CASNSGDKDEQFF,TGCGCCAGCAACAGCGGGGACAAGGATGAGCAGTTCTTC
many,TRBJ2-3,TRBD2,TRBV20-1,CSARNLAGVTDTQYF,TGCAGTGCTAGAAACCTAGCGGGGGTCACAGATACGCAGTATTTT
many,TRBJ2-3,.,TRBV11-1,CASSFGASFTDTQYF,TGTGCCAGCAGCTTCGGAGCCTCCTTCACAGATACGCAGTATTTT
many,TRBJ1-6,.,TRBV5-1,CASSLAGSLNSPLHF,TGCGCCAGCAGCTTGGCAGGATCCCTGAATTCACCCCTCCACTTT
.,TRBJ2-5,.,TRBV5-6,CASSLEQGKMRTRYF,TGTGCCAGCAGCTTGGAACAGGGAAAGATGAGGACCAGGTACTTC
many,TRBJ2-3,.,TRBV7-3,CASSVTGSDTQYF,TGTGCCAGCAGCGTAACAGGTTCGGATACGCAGTATTTT
many,TRBJ2-2,.,TRBV28,CASSASLSTGELFF,TGTGCCAGCAGTGCTAGCCTCAGCACCGGGGAGCTGTTTTTT
many,TRBJ2-1,.,TRBV29-1,CSFRRGSYNEQFF,TGCAGCTTTCGACGGGGCTCCTACAATGAGCAGTTCTTC
many,TRBJ1-6,TRBD1,TRBV20-1,CSARTWGQGSRSPLHF,TGCAGTGCTAGAACCTGGGGACAGGGTTCGAGATCACCCCTCCACTTT
many,TRBJ2-3,TRBD1,TRBV9,CASSVTGTGHTDTQYF,TGTGCCAGCAGCGTTACCGGGACAGGTCACACAGATACGCAGTATTTT
many,TRBJ2-5,.,TRBV9,CASSVGHGQETQYF,TGTGCCAGCAGCGTAGGACACGGTCAAGAGACCCAGTACTTC
many,TRBJ2-3,TRBD2,TRBV6-5,CASRAGLATDTQYF,TGTGCCAGCAGAGCTGGACTAGCGACAGATACGCAGTATTTT
many,TRBJ1-1,TRBD1,TRBV12-3/TRBV12-4,CASSQGGMNTEAFF,TGTGCCAGCAGCCAGGGGGGGATGAACACTGAAGCTTTCTTT
many,TRBJ2-7,.,TRBV9,CASSVGGGEQYF,TGTGCCAGCAGCGTAGGGGGCGGCGAGCAGTACTTC
many,TRBJ2-7,.,TRBV3-1,CASSQAVQLTYEQYF,TGTGCCAGCAGCCAAGCTGTCCAGCTAACCTACGAGCAGTACTTC
many,TRBJ2-4,.,TRBV7-8,CASSLVDGGNIQYF,TGTGCCAGCAGCTTAGTTGATGGAGGAAACATTCAGTACTTC
many,TRBJ2-7,.,TRBV9,CASSPGEAPVSYEQYF,TGTGCCAGCAGCCCAGGGGAGGCCCCCGTTAGCTACGAGCAGTACTTC
many,TRBJ2-7,TRBD1,TRBV5-6,CASSFGTGYEQYF,TGTGCCAGCAGCTTTGGGACAGGTTACGAGCAGTACTTC
many,TRBJ1-2,.,TRBV29-1,CSVVGGNNYGYTF,TGCAGCGTTGTAGGAGGGAACAACTATGGCTACACCTTC
many,TRBJ1-4,TRBD1,TRBV7-2,CASSRTRTGMGKLFF,TGTGCCAGCAGCCGTACTAGGACAGGGATGGGAAAACTGTTTTTT
many,TRBJ2-5,.,TRBV12-3/TRBV12-4,CASSLRYRETQYF,TGTGCCAGCAGTTTACGCTATAGAGAGACCCAGTACTTC
many,TRBJ1-1,TRBD1,TRBV29-1,CSVDATGGLTEAFF,TGCAGCGTTGACGCGACAGGGGGCTTGACTGAAGCTTTCTTT
many,TRBJ2-5,TRBD2,TRBV29-1,CSAGLAGTETQYF,TGCAGCGCCGGACTAGCGGGAACGGAGACCCAGTACTTC
many,TRBJ2-3,TRBD2,TRBV14,CASSQLAGDPDTQYF,TGTGCCAGCAGCCAGCTAGCGGGAGACCCAGATACGCAGTATTTT
many,TRBJ1-2,TRBD1,TRBV15,CATSVRQGLSGYTF,TGTGCCACCAGCGTTCGACAGGGGTTAAGCGGCTACACCTTC
many,TRBJ1-1,TRBD1,TRBV9,CASSARTGVGMGAFF,TGTGCCAGCAGCGCTCGGACAGGGGTGGGAATGGGAGCTTTCTTT
many,TRBJ2-1,TRBD1,TRBV27,CASSLWGTVDNEQFF,TGTGCCAGCAGTTTATGGGGGACAGTCGACAATGAGCAGTTCTTC
few,TRBJ2-7,.,TRBV27,CASSSGGYYEQYF,TGTGCCAGCAGTTCCGGTGGTTACTACGAGCAGTACTTC
.,TRBJ2-7,TRBD2,TRBV28,CASSTPSTSGSYEQYF,TGTGCCAGCAGCACTCCCTCGACTAGCGGGAGTTACGAGCAGTACTTC
many,TRBJ2-6,TRBD1,TRBV12-3/TRBV12-4,CASRDRGSGANVLTF,TGTGCCAGCAGGGACAGGGGCTCTGGGGCCAACGTCCTGACTTTC
many,TRBJ2-1,.,TRBV6-5,CASSFEQNYNEQFF,TGTGCCAGCAGTTTTGAACAAAACTACAATGAGCAGTTCTTC
.,TRBJ2-4,.,TRBV27,CASRQGNGIQYF,TGTGCCAGCCGCCAGGGAAATGGTATTCAGTACTTC
many,TRBJ1-5,.,TRBV12-3/TRBV12-4,CASSFGGADTGQPQHF,TGTGCCAGCAGTTTTGGTGGCGCCGACACGGGTCAGCCCCAGCATTTT
many,TRBJ2-1,.,TRBV5-1,CASSRGIPVYEQFF,TGCGCCAGCAGCCGGGGTATCCCGGTATATGAGCAGTTCTTC
many,TRBJ2-5,.,TRBV14,CASSFGRYQETQYF,TGTGCCAGCAGCTTCGGACGGTACCAAGAGACCCAGTACTTC
many,TRBJ1-1,.,TRBV5-1,CASSLEGTYTEAFF,TGCGCCAGCAGCTTGGAGGGCACATATACTGAAGCTTTCTTT
many,TRBJ2-1,.,TRBV29-1,CSGSTSLIEQFF,TGCAGCGGCTCGACTAGTCTGATTGAGCAGTTCTTC
many,TRBJ2-7,.,TRBV10-3,CAISSTHEQYF,TGTGCCATCAGTTCCACCCACGAGCAGTACTTC
many,TRBJ1-1,TRBD1,TRBV5-1,CASSLQGQGNTEAFF,TGCGCCAGCAGCCTTCAAGGACAGGGGAACACTGAAGCTTTCTTT
many,TRBJ1-5,TRBD1,TRBV7-2,CASSYGTANQPQHF,TGTGCCAGCAGCTATGGGACAGCTAATCAGCCCCAGCATTTT
.,TRBJ2-1,.,TRBV7-9,CASSLTGQTYNEQFF,TGTGCCAGCAGCTTAACGGGTCAGACCTACAATGAGCAGTTCTTC
many,TRBJ2-1,.,TRBV12-3/TRBV12-4,CASSLLGVEQFF,TGTGCCAGCAGTTTACTGGGGGTGGAGCAGTTCTTC
many,TRBJ1-2,.,TRBV28,CASRSADGYYGYTF,TGTGCCAGCAGGTCCGCGGACGGCTACTATGGCTACACCTTC
many,TRBJ2-1,TRBD2,TRBV20-1,CSATPGTSLFF,TGCAGTGCTACCCCCGGGACTAGCCTGTTCTTC
many,TRBJ2-7,TRBD2,TRBV28,CATDSGFEQYF,TGTGCCACCGATAGCGGGTTTGAGCAGTACTTC
many,TRBJ2-7,.,TRBV20-1,CSARPGADRFYEQYF,TGCAGTGCTCGCCCAGGGGCCGACCGGTTTTACGAGCAGTACTTC
.,TRBJ2-1,TRBD1,TRBV11-2,CACSWAGGGDNEQFF,TGTGCCTGCAGCTGGGCAGGGGGCGGCGACAATGAGCAGTTCTTC
many,TRBJ1-2,.,TRBV20-1,CSAHIGYGYTF,TGCAGTGCTCACATCGGCTATGGCTACACCTTC
many,TRBJ2-7,TRBD2,TRBV5-4,CASSRSGGNYEQYF,TGTGCCAGCAGCCGCAGCGGGGGCAACTACGAGCAGTACTTC
many,TRBJ2-5,.,TRBV12-3/TRBV12-4,CASSFGSGGSRQETQYF,TGTGCCAGCAGTTTTGGTTCTGGAGGGAGTCGGCAAGAGACCCAGTACTTC
few,TRBJ1-2,.,TRBV27,CASSRGGPLNYGYTF,TGTGCCAGCAGTCGTGGGGGGCCGCTAAATTATGGCTACACCTTC
many,TRBJ2-2,.,TRBV5-1,CASSLEGGGDTGELFF,TGCGCCAGCAGCTTGGAAGGGGGAGGTGACACCGGGGAGCTGTTTTTT
many,TRBJ1-1,.,TRBV7-9,CASSLPHNMAEAFF,TGTGCCAGCAGCTTACCCCATAATATGGCTGAAGCTTTCTTT
few,TRBJ1-6,.,TRBV20-1,CSARGRGRSPLHF,TGCAGTGCTAGGGGCAGGGGACGATCACCCCTCCACTTT
many,TRBJ2-1,.,TRBV5-6,CASSPGDSEQFF,TGTGCCAGCAGCCCAGGGGATAGTGAGCAGTTCTTC
many,TRBJ1-1,.,TRBV25-1,CASSELAPTEAFF,TGTGCCAGCAGTGAACTTGCTCCCACTGAAGCTTTCTTT